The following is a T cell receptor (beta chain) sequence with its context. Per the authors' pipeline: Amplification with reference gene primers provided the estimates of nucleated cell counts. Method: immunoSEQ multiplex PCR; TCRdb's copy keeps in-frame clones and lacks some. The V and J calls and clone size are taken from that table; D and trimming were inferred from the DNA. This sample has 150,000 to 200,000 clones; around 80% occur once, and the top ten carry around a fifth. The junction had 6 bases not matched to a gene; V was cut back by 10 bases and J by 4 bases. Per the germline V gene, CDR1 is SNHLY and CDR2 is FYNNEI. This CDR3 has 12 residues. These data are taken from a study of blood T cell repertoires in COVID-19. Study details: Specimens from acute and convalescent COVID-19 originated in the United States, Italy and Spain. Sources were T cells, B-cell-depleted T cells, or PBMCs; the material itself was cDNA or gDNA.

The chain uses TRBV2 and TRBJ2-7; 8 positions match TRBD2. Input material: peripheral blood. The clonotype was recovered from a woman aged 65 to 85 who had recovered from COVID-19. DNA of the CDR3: TGTGCCACCGGGGGGGGAAGGTACGAGCAGTACTTC. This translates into CATGGGRYEQYF. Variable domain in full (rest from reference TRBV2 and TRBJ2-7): EPEVTQTPSHQVTQMGQEVILRCVPISNHLYFYWYRQILGQKVEFLVSFYNNEISEKSEIFDDQFSVERPDGSNFTLKIRSTKLEDSAMYFCATGGGRYEQYFGPGTRLTVT.